A single sample is the source of the 14 T cell receptor beta chains below, sequenced in a study of T-cell memory formation after mild COVID-19. A single record per CDR3 protein comes from TCRdb applying MiXCR to the 5' RACE reads. The sample yields more than 300,000 distinct CDR3 sequences, more than 13% seen once. The sequencing input was PBMCs or a T cell subset sorted from them (not recorded which). These receptor sequences come from a man between 18 and 29 years old who had mild COVID-19 (a few samples of this study predate the infection). Cell type and time point are not known.

In this sample, this clonotype turned up a few times. This chain links TRBV7-9 with TRBJ2-3, with 13 positions matching TRBD2. V lost 3 bases to trimming and J lost 2 bases; unmatched junction nucleotides: 2. The CDR3 contains 16 residues. Germline V lookup: CDR1 SEHNR, CDR2 FQNEAQ (reference sequence). The CDR3 region is CASSFGTSGATDTQYF. CDR3 sequence (DNA): TGTGCCAGCAGCTTCGGGACTAGCGGGGCCACAGATACGCAGTATTTT.

V usage is TRBV4-1 and J usage is TRBJ1-1, with TRBD1 matching over 9 bases. The CDR3 consists of 16 residues. The V segment lost 4 bases and the J segment 0 bases; nucleotides outside the gene matches: 6. CDR1 is MGHRA, CDR2 YSYEKL, per germline. CDR3 nucleotide sequence: TGCGCCAGCAGCCCGGGACAGGGACCCATGAACACTGAAGCTTTCTTT. This sequence encodes CASSPGQGPMNTEAFF.

The chain recombines TRBV3-1 with TRBJ1-5; 7 bases agree with TRBD1. The V and J ends lost 1 base and 6 bases, in that order; junction bases with no gene match: 3. Germline CDR1 and CDR2: LGHDT and YNNKEL (reference sequence). This CDR3 is 14 amino acids long. The CDR3 reads CASSQATGRQPQHF. DNA of the CDR3: TGTGCCAGCAGCCAAGCGACAGGGCGTCAGCCCCAGCATTTT. Full variable domain (outside the CDR3, taken from reference TRBV3-1 and TRBJ1-5): DTAVSQTPKYLVTQMGNDKSIKCEQNLGHDTMYWYKQDSKKFLKIMFSYNNKELIINETVPNRFSPKSPDKAHLNLHINSLELGDSAVYFCASSQATGRQPQHFGDGTRLSIL.

This chain connects TRBV5-1 to TRBJ1-2; 7 nucleotides agree with TRBD1. Germline V gene lookup returns CDR1 SGHRS and CDR2 YFSETQ. J lost 8 bases, V lost 0 bases, and 7 bases had no gene match. The length of the CDR3 is 14 residues. The CDR3 region has the DNA TGCGCCAGCAGCTTGGCCGCCAGGGGGGACGGCTACACCTTC. Protein product: CASSLAARGDGYTF.

This sequence joins TRBV5-1 and TRBJ1-2; D is unclear. CDR1 and CDR2 (germline): SGHRS, YFSETQ. This CDR3 has 14 residues. Trimming stripped 0 bases from V and 4 bases from J, with 10 bases between. CDR3 coding DNA: TGCGCCAGCAGCTTGGAACTCCTGGGCTATGGCTACACCTTC. It yields the protein CASSLELLGYGYTF.

This clonotype was picked up a small number of times. This chain links TRBV4-1 with TRBJ1-6; weak D call: TRBD1 (5 bases). Per the germline V gene, CDR1 is MGHRA and CDR2 is YSYEKL. The ends were cut back, 1 base at V and 6 bases at J, with 10 bases in the middle. This CDR3 is 15 amino acids long. CDR3 sequence reads: CASSQVGLGNSPLHF. In DNA form, the CDR3 reads TGCGCCAGCAGCCAAGTGGGGCTTGGTAATTCACCCCTCCACTTT.

Many counts were recorded for this clonotype. A read error may produce the germline difference seen at one junction end. This sequence joins TRBV7-2 and TRBJ1-2; D gene unclear. This CDR3 has 18 residues. Germline CDR1 reads SGHTA; CDR2 reads FQGNSA. CDR3 coding DNA: TGTGCCAGCAGGTTAGGTCCGCTCCGAGTCCAAGCTAACTATGGCTACACCTTC. Translating gives CASRLGPLRVQANYGYTF.

The chain has TRBV20-1 and TRBJ2-4; the D call may be TRBD1 or TRBD2 (5 bases each). This CDR3 comprises 11 residues. V was trimmed by 3 bases and J by 12 bases, leaving 12 bases between them. Germline V gene sequence: CDR1 DFQATT, CDR2 SNEGSKA (reference sequence). In DNA, the CDR3 is TGCAGTGCTAGCCTCAGAGGGGATCAGTACTTC. It codes for CSASLRGDQYF.

The V gene is TRBV12-3 or TRBV12-4, the J gene TRBJ1-3, with TRBD1 as a possible D gene (6 bases). There are 12 residues in the CDR3. V was trimmed by 5 bases and J by 7 bases, leaving 9 bases between them. This CDR3 is CASSQGRNTIYF. DNA of the CDR3: TGTGCCAGCAGTCAGGGGAGGAACACCATATATTTT.

For the CDR3, the DNA is TGCGCCAGCAGCCAAGACGGCGGACGGAGGGGTCAGCCCCAGCATTTT. The encoded protein is CASSQDGGRRGQPQHF. The chain has TRBV4-1 and TRBJ1-5; a possible D gene is TRBD1 (5 bases). CDR1 MGHRA and CDR2 YSYEKL come from the germline V gene. The CDR3 is made up of 16 amino acids. Trimming left V 0 bases short and J 6 bases short, with 15 bases between.

The chain combines TRBV6-5 with TRBJ1-1; TRBD1 agrees at 7 bases. CDR1 MNHEY and CDR2 SVGAGI come from the germline V gene. The CDR3 is 15 amino acids. V lost 0 bases, J lost 5 bases, and 6 bases stayed unmatched. CDR3 DNA: TGTGCCAGCAGTTACTCGCGGGCAGGGGGAACTGAAGCTTTCTTT. Its protein product is CASSYSRAGGTEAFF.

The chain is built from TRBV9 and TRBJ1-1; D remains ambiguous. Germline CDR1 is SGDLS and CDR2 is YYNGEE. The CDR3 extends over 14 amino acids. Trimming took off 0 bases at V and 1 base at J, with 7 bases between the two ends. CDR3 sequence: CASSVGVANTEAFF. In DNA form, the CDR3 reads TGTGCCAGCAGCGTAGGGGTGGCGAACACTGAAGCTTTCTTT.

The gene calls are TRBV10-2 and TRBJ2-7; perhaps TRBD2 as D (5 bases). Germline values: CDR1 WSHSY, CDR2 SAAADI. The CDR3 loop spans 15 amino acids. V dropped 0 bases and J dropped 5 bases, with 14 bases sitting between them. DNA for the CDR3: TGCGCCAGCAGTGAGTCACCGGGAACCTCGGACGAGCAGTACGTC. Amino acids: CASSESPGTSDEQYV.

This clonotype was recorded many times. The V gene is TRBV7-9, the J gene TRBJ2-7; D possibly corresponds to TRBD1 (6 bases). The CDR3 covers 14 residues. V was shortened by 5 bases and J by 2 bases, with 13 bases between the two germline ends. Looked up from germline, CDR1 is SEHNR and CDR2 is FQNEAQ (reference sequence). This CDR3 is CASSPWTATYEQYF. The CDR3 nucleotides read TGTGCCAGCAGCCCGTGGACAGCTACCTACGAGCAGTACTTC.